This T cell receptor (beta chain) was observed in a study of T cell repertoires in cytomegalovirus infection. Whole-study context: It was recently identified HLA-C-restricted and well-studied HLA-B-restricted CMV epitopes that the study used. Evidence of both CMV infection and a matching HLA type came from public TCR beta signatures. Study-wide findings and caveats: In two of eight donors, the top clonotype was HLA-C-restricted CMV-specific.

Points on this clonotype: Its cognate antigen is unknown.

Via MiXCR, TCRdb re-called the reads, giving one row per CDR3 protein. The table shows around 310,000 distinct CDR3 sequences, with 29% occurring only once. V gave up 0 bases and J gave up 1 base, with 7 bases separating them. Per the germline V gene, CDR1 is SGDLS and CDR2 is YYNGEE. CDR3 size: 14 residues. The sequences come from cultured PBMCs, collected from culture after CMV antigen stimulation. The chain is built from TRBV9 and TRBJ1-1, with a possible D match to TRBD1 (5 bases). The source of this sequence is a human donor in good health (CMV status not recorded). Some clones in this sample may be carry-over from other donors' samples. The CDR3 region is CASSVGRANTEAFF. The CDR3 nucleotides are TGTGCCAGCAGCGTAGGCAGGGCGAACACTGAAGCTTTCTTT.